This T cell receptor beta chain appears in the sequencing data of a study of blood T cells in healthy people across ages. In the study overall: There was about one barcoded beta molecule captured by template switching per two T cells.

On this clonotype itself: Its antigen remains unidentified.

General study findings and limits: Compared with aged donors, long-lived donors showed fewer expanded clones, suggesting selection.

From germline, CDR1 is SEHNR and CDR2 FQNEAQ (reference sequence). The CDR3 consists of 17 residues. Losses at the gene ends were 7 bases for V and 0 bases for J; bases not matched to a gene: 7. A second about 7 to 12 cycle PCR used barcoded and J-beta primers. The authors tagged each cDNA molecule using a template-switch adaptor with 12 random nucleotides. TCRdb independently ran MiXCR on the 5' RACE reads; one entry per CDR3 protein. The data hold roughly 2 million distinct CDR3 sequences, with 49% observed a single time. This TCR was recovered from a middle-aged woman in good health. Material for sequencing was blood. The chain combines TRBV7-9 with TRBJ2-6; 9 nucleotides match TRBD1. CDR3 region: CASNSPGQGSGANVLTF. The CDR3 region has the DNA TGTGCCAGCAACTCTCCGGGACAGGGCTCTGGGGCCAACGTCCTGACTTTC. Variable domain in full (rest from reference TRBV7-9 and TRBJ2-6): DTGVSQNPRHKITKRGQNVTFRCDPISEHNRLYWYRQTLGQGPEFLTYFQNEAQLEKSRLLSDRFSAERPKGSFSTLEIQRTEQGDSAMYLCASNSPGQGSGANVLTFGAGSRLTVL.